The 29 T cell receptor beta chains below all came from one sample that was sequenced in a study of CD8 T cells in ankylosing spondylitis. Each CDR3 protein is one row after TCRdb ran MiXCR on the 5' RACE reads. The profile shows some 350,000 distinct CDR3 sequences, 14% to 15% of them singletons. The source material was blood, either unsorted or a sorted T cell fraction (not recorded which). All receptors come from a male donor with ankylosing spondylitis or in good health (not recorded which).

This rearrangement joins TRBV10-3 to TRBJ1-1; tentative D call: TRBD1 (5 bases). The germline V and J ends were trimmed by 6 bases and 4 bases, with 18 bases remaining between them. This CDR3 region has 15 residues. Germline CDR1 and CDR2: ENHRY and SYGVKD. The CDR3 reads CAISEDGGMSTEAFF. DNA of the CDR3: TGTGCCATCAGCGAAGACGGGGGTATGAGCACTGAAGCTTTCTTT.

The rearrangement uses TRBV27 and TRBJ2-2, with TRBD1 matching 9 bases. J lost 6 bases, V lost 5 bases, and 4 bases had no gene match. This CDR3 is built from 14 residues. CDR1 and CDR2 (germline): MNHEY, SMNVEV (reference sequence). The CDR3 region is CASSPWDRAGELFF. The CDR3 nucleotides read TGTGCCAGCAGTCCTTGGGACAGGGCCGGGGAGCTGTTTTTT.

Points on this clonotype: The junction and the germline gene differ at one end; a read error may be behind it. The genes are TRBV15 and TRBJ1-4; D gene unclear. The CDR3 has 8 residues. CDR1 and CDR2 (germline): LNHNV, YYDKDF (reference sequence). The CDR3 loop reads CASPLVVF. Written as DNA, the CDR3 is TGTGCCTCTCCCTTAGTGGTTTTT.

This clonotype has at least ten counts. The chain carries TRBV12-3 or TRBV12-4 and TRBJ2-1, with 10 bases fitting TRBD2. J gave up 5 bases and V 3 bases, and 1 base lay outside the gene matches. The CDR3 sequence is 14 residues long. CDR3 in amino acids: CASSFGLADNEQFF. CDR3 nucleotide sequence: TGTGCCAGCAGTTTTGGACTAGCGGACAATGAGCAGTTCTTC.

J is TRBJ2-5 and V is TRBV5-5; 7 bases fit TRBD1. The CDR3 sequence is 15 residues long. The ends lost 4 bases at V and 1 base at J; junction bases unmatched: 7. Germline V lookup: CDR1 SGHKS, CDR2 YYEKEE (reference sequence). The DNA of the CDR3 is TGTGCCAGCAGCCTTCTACAGGGGCCCCAAGAGACCCAGTACTTC. This sequence encodes CASSLLQGPQETQYF.

The sample holds many counts of this clonotype. This CDR3 is CASSLGGSRNEQFF. The DNA for the CDR3 is TGTGCCAGCAGTCTGGGGGGATCTAGAAATGAGCAGTTCTTC. This sequence joins TRBV12-3 or TRBV12-4 and TRBJ2-1; tentative D call: TRBD2 (6 bases). This CDR3 comprises 14 residues. The germline V and J ends were trimmed by 5 bases and 7 bases, with 15 bases remaining between them.

This clonotype was detected only a few times. The genes are TRBV24-1 and TRBJ2-1; 9 positions agree with TRBD1. Germline lookup yields CDR1 KGHDR and CDR2 SFDVKD. The CDR3 has 15 residues. Trimming cost V 5 bases and J 11 bases; bases outside gene matches: 12. CDR3 protein: CATSAGQGNVGKQFF. The CDR3 nucleotides read TGTGCCACCAGTGCAGGACAGGGGAATGTAGGGAAGCAGTTCTTC.

CDR3 sequence: CASSLSGAAFF. As DNA, the CDR3 is TGTGCCAGCAGCTTATCTGGGGCCGCTTTCTTT. The chain carries TRBV7-9 and TRBJ1-1; weak D call: TRBD1 (5 bases). The CDR3 runs 11 residues. The germline CDR1 and CDR2 sequences are SEHNR and FQNEAQ (reference sequence). Deletions cut 2 bases from V and 11 bases from J, with 9 bases between.

This clonotype was seen at least ten times. The J gene is TRBJ2-5, the V gene TRBV20-1; TRBD2 aligns across 14 bases. The CDR3 sequence is 15 residues long. Germline trimming cut 4 bases from V and 2 bases from J; bases unmatched to any gene: 3. Germline CDR1 reads DFQATT; CDR2 reads SNEGSKA (reference sequence). CDR3 in amino acids: CSATGTSGGQETQYF. CDR3 nucleotide sequence: TGCAGTGCTACTGGGACTAGCGGGGGTCAAGAGACCCAGTACTTC.

This clonotype was counted at least ten times. The chain combines TRBV12-3 or TRBV12-4 with TRBJ2-7; 9 nucleotides line up with TRBD2. This CDR3 has 14 amino acids. V lost 8 bases to trimming and J lost 6 bases; unmatched junction nucleotides: 11. The DNA for the CDR3 is TGTGCCAGCGGGTTCTTAGCGGGAGTGGGCGAGCAGTACTTC. Its translation is CASGFLAGVGEQYF.

CDR3 protein: CASSLGSGGQGIYNEQFF. The CDR3, as DNA: TGCGCCAGCAGCTTGGGATCTGGGGGACAGGGAATCTACAATGAGCAGTTCTTC. This chain links TRBV5-1 with TRBJ2-1; 9 positions match TRBD1. The CDR3 runs 18 residues. Germline V gene sequence: CDR1 SGHRS, CDR2 YFSETQ. The V and J ends lost 0 bases and 3 bases, in that order; junction bases with no gene match: 10.

This chain joins TRBV20-1 and TRBJ2-2; 11 bases map to TRBD2. Germline V lookup: CDR1 DFQATT, CDR2 SNEGSKA (reference sequence). Germline trimming cut 5 bases from V and 6 bases from J; bases unmatched to any gene: 8. This CDR3 spans 15 amino acids. CDR3 coding DNA: TGCAGTGCTCGACCGACTAGCGGGGCCCCCGGGGAGCTGTTTTTT. Translation gives CSARPTSGAPGELFF.

V and J are TRBV4-1 and TRBJ2-2; D possibly matches TRBD1 or TRBD2 (5 bases each). Trimming stripped 1 base from V and 4 bases from J, with 16 bases between. Germline loops: CDR1 MGHRA, CDR2 YSYEKL. The CDR3 consists of 17 residues. This chain's CDR3 is CASSQAGPLDGTGELFF. For the CDR3, the DNA is TGCGCCAGCAGCCAAGCGGGACCCCTCGATGGCACCGGGGAGCTGTTTTTT.

The chain carries TRBV12-3 or TRBV12-4 and TRBJ1-2, with D possibly matching TRBD1 (6 bases). V dropped 5 bases and J dropped 5 bases, with 12 bases sitting between them. The CDR3 extends over 13 amino acids. The CDR3 is CASSPRGRYGYTF. Here the CDR3 DNA reads TGTGCCAGCAGTCCAAGGGGGAGGTATGGCTACACCTTC.

This clonotype was found a few times. The gene calls are TRBV18 and TRBJ2-3, with D possibly being TRBD1 or TRBD2 (5 bases each). The germline gives CDR1 KGHSH, CDR2 LQKENI. The CDR3 sequence is 14 residues long. Deletions cut 5 bases from V and 6 bases from J, with 15 bases between. The CDR3 DNA is TGTGCCAGCTCATCCGGGGACCCACGGGATACGCAGTATTTT. It is translated as CASSSGDPRDTQYF.

The chain has TRBV10-3 and TRBJ2-1; 9 bases align to TRBD1. The CDR3 is 14 amino acids. The junction had 5 bases not matched to a gene; V was cut back by 5 bases and J by 6 bases. CDR1 is ENHRY, CDR2 SYGVKD, per germline. The CDR3 protein is CAISSYRGRNEQFF. The DNA for the CDR3 is TGTGCCATCAGTAGTTACAGGGGGCGCAATGAGCAGTTCTTC.

CDR3 sequence: CSASPLAPAAQETQYF. CDR3 DNA sequence: TGCAGTGCTAGTCCCCTAGCGCCCGCGGCCCAAGAGACCCAGTACTTC. The chain carries TRBV20-1 and TRBJ2-5, with D possibly TRBD2 on 6 matching bases. The CDR3 is 16 residues long. Germline lookup yields CDR1 DFQATT and CDR2 SNEGSKA (reference sequence). The germline V and J ends were trimmed by 3 bases and 1 base, with 18 bases remaining between them.

This clonotype has only a few counts. The chain joins TRBV7-9 to TRBJ1-5; possible D gene TRBD1, 5 bases. This CDR3 has 15 amino acids. The V end was cut by 3 bases, the J end by 4 bases, with 13 bases between. CDR1 is SEHNR and CDR2 is FQNEAQ in the germline V gene (reference sequence). The CDR3 DNA sequence: TGTGCCAGCAGCTTTGGAGGGGCTTGGAATCAGCCCCAGCATTTT. Protein sequence: CASSFGGAWNQPQHF.

In its sample, this clonotype was seen many times. The chain is built from TRBV12-3 or TRBV12-4 and TRBJ1-3, with TRBD1 as a possible D gene (5 bases). This CDR3 spans 16 amino acids. Trimming left V 4 bases short and J 0 bases short, with 13 bases between. CDR3 coding DNA: TGTGCCAGCAGTTCCCTGGCGGGGCCCTCTGGAAACACCATATATTTT. It encodes CASSSLAGPSGNTIYF.

The sample holds a few counts of this clonotype. The V and J genes are TRBV7-2 and TRBJ1-4; 10 bases are a match to TRBD1. The CDR3 is made up of 15 amino acids. V shed 4 bases and J 6 bases; nucleotides not matched to a gene: 5. Germline values: CDR1 SGHTA, CDR2 FQGNSA. The DNA of the CDR3 is TGTGCCAGCAGCTCAGACAGGGGGCCGTATGAAAAACTGTTTTTT. This gives the protein CASSSDRGPYEKLFF.

The chain recombines TRBV10-3 with TRBJ1-3; no reliable D call. CDR1 and CDR2 from the germline V gene are ENHRY and SYGVKD. Trimming cost V 10 bases and J 4 bases, with 11 bases left between them. This CDR3 region has 12 residues. CDR3: CASTTEGNTIYF. CDR3 nucleotides: TGTGCCAGCACAACGGAGGGAAACACCATATATTTT.

This clonotype was seen at least ten times. The rearrangement joins TRBV5-1 to TRBJ2-5; 8 positions agree with TRBD1. The CDR3 consists of 15 residues. V was clipped by 1 base and J by 3 bases; unmatched bases: 5. Germline-derived CDR1 and CDR2 are SGHRS and YFSETQ. The CDR3 sequence is CASSLSDREKETQYF. CDR3 in DNA: TGCGCCAGCAGCTTGTCGGACAGGGAAAAAGAGACCCAGTACTTC.

V is TRBV4-1 and J is TRBJ2-5; D unresolved. V lost 0 bases and J lost 5, with 16 bases in between. The CDR3 runs to 16 residues. The germline V gene encodes CDR1 MGHRA and CDR2 YSYEKL. In DNA form, the CDR3 reads TGCGCCAGCAGCCAAGATGGGTTAGAAGGGTCCGAGACCCAGTACTTC. Protein sequence: CASSQDGLEGSETQYF.

This sequence joins TRBV5-1 and TRBJ1-1; TRBD1 might be the D (5 bases). V was shortened by 2 bases and J by 1 base, with 15 bases between the two germline ends. There are 16 residues in the CDR3. CDR1 is SGHRS, CDR2 YFSETQ, per germline. The CDR3 DNA reads TGCGCCAGCAGCTTCTCCCCGGACAAAAGGAACACTGAAGCTTTCTTT. This encodes CASSFSPDKRNTEAFF.

This clonotype was seen only a few times. The chain has TRBV29-1 and TRBJ1-5; 7 positions agree with TRBD1. The germline V gene encodes CDR1 SQVTM and CDR2 ANQGSEA. The CDR3 is 13 amino acids. J gave up 2 bases and V 6 bases, and 4 bases lay outside the gene matches. CDR3 in DNA: TGCAGCGTCGCGGGACAGCGCAATCAGCCCCAGCATTTT. It specifies CSVAGQRNQPQHF. The full variable domain, completed using reference TRBV29-1 and TRBJ1-5, is SAVISQKPSRDICQRGTSLTIQCQVDSQVTMMFWYRQQPGQSLTLIATANQGSEATYESGFVIDKFPISRPNLTFSTLTVSNMSPEDSSIYLCSVAGQRNQPQHFGDGTRLSIL.

This sequence joins TRBV6-1 and TRBJ1-3; unclear D gene. The CDR3 is 15 residues long. Per the germline V gene, CDR1 is MNHNS and CDR2 is SASEGT. The V and J ends lost 8 bases and 0 bases respectively, with 14 bases between them. The CDR3 here is CASSRAGSSGNTIYF. The CDR3 DNA is TGTGCCAGCTCCCGGGCGGGGAGCTCTGGAAACACCATATATTTT.

This clonotype came up a few times. J is TRBJ1-1 and V is TRBV2, with a weak D call TRBD1 (5 bases). The germline V gene encodes CDR1 SNHLY and CDR2 FYNNEI. The CDR3 consists of 13 residues. The ends were cut back, 6 bases at V and 8 bases at J, with 16 bases in the middle. CDR3 loop: CASRGPGRLEAFF. The CDR3 DNA follows: TGTGCCAGCAGGGGGCCCGGTCGGCTAGAAGCTTTCTTT.

The genes are TRBV27 and TRBJ2-1; 10 nucleotides align to TRBD1. Germline CDR1 reads MNHEY; CDR2 reads SMNVEV (reference sequence). The CDR3 extends over 15 amino acids. The trim removed 5 bases at V and 10 bases at J, leaving 11 bases unmatched. The DNA of the CDR3 is TGTGCCAGCAGTATCCGGGACAGGGGCAGGGCGGAGCAGTTCTTC. It translates to CASSIRDRGRAEQFF.

The chain couples TRBV5-1 to TRBJ1-1; D gene uncertain. CDR1 and CDR2 (germline): SGHRS, YFSETQ. The CDR3 sequence is 15 residues long. V lost 4 bases and J 5 bases, leaving 18 bases between the germline ends. The CDR3 loop reads CASSPELGLRTEAFF. The CDR3 DNA reads TGCGCCAGCAGCCCAGAGCTGGGGTTAAGGACTGAAGCTTTCTTT.